Below are 24 T cell receptor beta chains sequenced from a single sample in a study of T cell responses to AZD1222 COVID-19 vaccine. Sequenced by immunoSEQ multiplex PCR; TCRdb stores in-frame clones only, minus some. The sample contains roughly 180,000 clones, 80% to 95% of which appear only once. Sequenced here: peripheral blood, sampled 28 days after the second AZD1222 dose. These receptors came from an adult who received the AZD1222 COVID-19 vaccine.

The genes are TRBV11-3 and TRBJ2-3; possibly TRBD1 for D (5 bases). Germline V gives CDR1 SGHNT, CDR2 YENEEA. Trimming cost V 1 base and J 2 bases, with 10 bases left between them. The CDR3 is made up of 15 amino acids. DNA of the CDR3: TGTGCCAGCAGCTTAGGGCAGGGCCTCACAGATACGCAGTATTTT. The encoded protein is CASSLGQGLTDTQYF.

The chain has TRBV24-1 and TRBJ2-7; D gene uncertain. Germline assignment: CDR1 KGHDR and CDR2 SFDVKD. The V end lost 8 bases, the J end lost 7 bases, and 11 bases lay between the germline ends. The CDR3 totals 11 residues. In DNA, the CDR3 is TGTGCCACCATGAGCGAGTGGGAGCAGTACTTC. Translated, it gives CATMSEWEQYF.

The rearrangement joins TRBV24-1 to TRBJ1-2; D unclear. The V end lost 3 bases, the J end lost 4 bases, and 2 bases lay between the germline ends. CDR1 is KGHDR and CDR2 is SFDVKD in the germline V gene. The CDR3 is made up of 11 amino acids. The chain's CDR3 is CATSDPYGYTF. DNA of the CDR3: TGTGCCACCAGTGATCCCTATGGCTACACCTTC.

The J gene is TRBJ1-5, the V gene TRBV7-8; D is unclear. Trimming took 5 bases from V and 7 from J, leaving 12 bases between them. CDR1 and CDR2 (germline): SGHVS, FQNEAQ. This CDR3 has 13 residues. The CDR3 bases are TGTGCCAGCAGCCGGATCCCTACGCAGCCCCAGCATTTT. Translated, it gives CASSRIPTQPQHF. Using reference TRBV7-8 and TRBJ1-5 for the parts outside the CDR3, the full variable domain is GAGVSQSPRYKVAKRGQDVALRCDPISGHVSLFWYQQALGQGPEFLTYFQNEAQLDKSGLPSDRFFAERPEGSVSTLKIQRTQQEDSAVYLCASSRIPTQPQHFGDGTRLSIL.

V gene TRBV19 combines with J gene TRBJ2-7; tentatively, D is TRBD2 (5 bases). V lost 3 bases and J 3 bases, leaving 15 bases between the germline ends. The germline V gene encodes CDR1 LNHDA and CDR2 SQIVND (reference sequence). The CDR3 loop spans 15 amino acids. CDR3 residues: CASSMKGGSLYEQYF. Here the CDR3 DNA reads TGTGCCAGTAGTATGAAGGGTGGGAGTCTCTACGAGCAGTACTTC.

The rearrangement uses TRBV6-5 and TRBJ1-2; 9 positions match TRBD1. The CDR3 spans 15 residues. V gave up 2 bases and J gave up 5 bases; unmatched junction bases: 6. The V gene's germline CDR1 is MNHEY and CDR2 SVGAGI. The CDR3 DNA follows: TGTGCCAGCAGTTACGAGGGACAGGGAGGGTATGGCTACACCTTC. It yields the protein CASSYEGQGGYGYTF.

This clone was picked up one time. The chain uses TRBV10-3 and TRBJ2-7, with D unresolved. The CDR3 loop spans 11 amino acids. Germline V lookup: CDR1 ENHRY, CDR2 SYGVKD. V was trimmed by 10 bases and J by 6 bases, leaving 13 bases between them. The CDR3 region has the DNA TGTGCCACTGGTAGTCCACGCGAGCAGTACTTC. Encoded protein: CATGSPREQYF.

The chain employs TRBV9 and TRBJ2-1, with TRBD2 matching over 12 bases. The CDR3 length is 15 residues. V dropped 4 bases and J dropped 4; count of bases not matched to a gene: 3. Germline V gene lookup returns CDR1 SGDLS and CDR2 YYNGEE. The DNA for the CDR3 is TGTGCCAGCAGCCCTAGCGGGAGGGTTTACAATGAGCAGTTCTTC. Protein: CASSPSGRVYNEQFF.

The rearrangement links TRBV4-3 to TRBJ2-7, with D perhaps TRBD1 (6 bases). The CDR3 totals 15 residues. V lost 4 bases and J lost 0, with 13 bases in between. Germline V CDR1 and CDR2: LGHNA, YSLEER. The CDR3 region has the DNA TGCGCCAGCAGCCGAACACAGGGAAGCTCCTACGAGCAGTACTTC. Its translation: CASSRTQGSSYEQYF.

The chain links TRBV6-5 to TRBJ1-3; 7 bases match TRBD1. V lost 6 bases to trimming and J lost 7 bases; unmatched junction nucleotides: 12. CDR3 length: 15 residues. CDR1 MNHEY and CDR2 SVGAGI come from the germline V gene. Here the CDR3 reads CASSMGDSSINTIYF. The CDR3 bases are TGTGCCAGCAGCATGGGGGACAGTAGTATTAACACCATATATTTT.

The gene calls are TRBV6-5 and TRBJ2-5; perhaps TRBD2 as D (5 bases). Germline values: CDR1 MNHEY, CDR2 SVGAGI. V lost 2 bases to trimming and J lost 4 bases, with 5 bases between them. This CDR3 contains 12 residues. In DNA, the CDR3 is TGTGCCAGCAGTTACGGAGGAGAGACCCAGTACTTC. It codes for CASSYGGETQYF.

V is TRBV12-3 or TRBV12-4 and J is TRBJ2-7; D is unresolved. The CDR3 is 13 amino acids. Trimming took off 6 bases at V and 3 bases at J, with 12 bases between the two ends. CDR3 coding DNA: TGTGCCAGCAGCCGGCTATTAAACTACGAGCAGTACTTC. Its protein is CASSRLLNYEQYF.

The chain couples TRBV5-3 to TRBJ2-6; TRBD1 is a possible D gene (6 bases). TRBV5-3 is noted as an ORF with a role that remains uncertain. The CDR3 totals 18 residues. V gave up 5 bases and J gave up 3 bases, with 21 bases separating them. CDR3 coding DNA: TGTGCCAGAAGGAACCCGGGACACCAAACGGTTGGGGCCAACGTCCTGACTTTC. It encodes CARRNPGHQTVGANVLTF.

The gene calls are TRBV11-3 and TRBJ2-5, with D possibly called TRBD1 or TRBD2 (6 bases each). Between the trimmed V and J ends, which lost 0 bases and 4 bases, there was a span of 12 bases. Per germline, CDR1 SGHNT and CDR2 YENEEA. CDR3 length: 15 amino acids. CDR3 sequence (DNA): TGTGCCAGCAGCTTAGAACGGGGGCCAGGAGAGACCCAGTACTTC. This sequence encodes CASSLERGPGETQYF.

Comment on this clone: One end of the junction does not line up with germline, which may come from a read error. The chain is built from TRBV27 and TRBJ2-7; 8 positions agree with TRBD2. The CDR3 extends over 10 amino acids. The germline V gene encodes CDR1 MNHEY and CDR2 SMNVEV (reference sequence). For the CDR3, the DNA is TGCACGGGAGGGCCGGACGAGCAGTACTTC. Protein: CTGGPDEQYF.

This clone turned up a few times. The rearrangement joins TRBV2 to TRBJ2-2; D is possibly TRBD1 or TRBD2 (6 bases each). The CDR3 runs 15 residues. The germline V and J ends were trimmed by 4 bases and 3 bases, with 12 bases remaining between them. CDR1 is SNHLY, CDR2 FYNNEI, per germline. The CDR3 spells CASSVGGGYTGELFF. The CDR3 DNA is TGTGCCAGCAGTGTAGGGGGAGGTTACACCGGGGAGCTGTTTTTT.

This clone was seen a single time. The genes are TRBV29-1 and TRBJ1-4; no clear D gene. The ends were cut back, 4 bases at V and 4 bases at J, with 10 bases in the middle. The CDR3 runs 13 residues. Germline CDR1 reads SQVTM; CDR2 reads ANQGSEA. The CDR3 spells CSVARRLNEKLFF. The CDR3 DNA reads as TGCAGCGTTGCTCGGCGGCTTAATGAAAAACTGTTTTTT.

The CDR3 spells CASSRDRVAGGETQYF. CDR3 coding DNA: TGCGCCAGCAGCCGCGATCGGGTAGCGGGTGGGGAGACCCAGTACTTC. This rearrangement joins TRBV4-1 to TRBJ2-5, with 7 positions matching TRBD2. The CDR3 loop spans 16 amino acids. J lost 5 bases, V lost 4 bases, and 13 bases had no gene match. The germline gives CDR1 MGHRA, CDR2 YSYEKL.

The chain joins TRBV4-1 to TRBJ2-1, with 7 bases lining up with TRBD2. V trimming: 4 bases; J trimming: 7 bases; junction bases outside the gene matches: 13. CDR3 length equals 16 residues. Germline V gene data show CDR1 as MGHRA and CDR2 as YSYEKL. The CDR3 coding sequence is TGCGCCAGCAGCCCCCAAACGGGGGGAAGGGCGAATGAGCAGTTCTTC. This gives the protein CASSPQTGGRANEQFF.

J is TRBJ2-2 and V is TRBV2; 8 bases agree with TRBD2. Germline CDR1 and CDR2: SNHLY and FYNNEI. The CDR3 runs to 16 residues. The junction had 13 bases not matched to a gene; V was cut back by 6 bases and J by 7 bases. The CDR3 protein is CASRGEERENVGELFF. The CDR3 DNA reads as TGTGCCAGCAGGGGAGAGGAGCGGGAGAACGTCGGGGAGCTGTTTTTT.

This clone was counted a single time. The chain couples TRBV23-1 to TRBJ1-3; TRBD1 might be the D (6 bases). TRBV23-1 carries the ORF label, with uncertain function. V dropped 1 base and J dropped 5 bases, with 18 bases sitting between them. The CDR3 extends over 17 amino acids. CDR3 coding DNA: TGCGCCAGCAGTCAATGGCTATCCCGGGGGCAAAGAAACACCATATATTTT. This gives the protein CASSQWLSRGQRNTIYF.

This sequence joins TRBV3-1 (or the pseudogene TRBV3-2) and TRBJ2-1; 15 bases are a match to TRBD2. Germline assignment: CDR1 LGHDT and CDR2 YNNKEL (reference sequence). V was pared by 4 bases and J by 8 bases, with 9 bases of the junction left unmatched. The CDR3 contains 17 residues. The CDR3 spells CASSPPRTSGRAHEQFF. As DNA, the CDR3 is TGTGCCAGCAGCCCTCCAAGGACTAGCGGGAGGGCCCATGAGCAGTTCTTC.

The chain recombines TRBV4-3 with TRBJ2-1; TRBD2 matches 12 bases. This CDR3 is built from 20 residues. Germline V gene lookup returns CDR1 LGHNA and CDR2 YSLEER. V was pared by 0 bases and J by 0 bases, with 9 bases of the junction left unmatched. CDR3: CASSQDLLAGGQISYNEQFF. The CDR3, as DNA: TGCGCCAGCAGCCAAGATTTGCTAGCGGGAGGGCAAATCTCCTACAATGAGCAGTTCTTC.

This sequence joins TRBV7-3 and TRBJ2-3, with D perhaps TRBD1 (6 bases). V lost 5 bases and J 0 bases, leaving 12 bases between the germline ends. The CDR3 totals 15 residues. Germline V gene data show CDR1 as SGHTA and CDR2 as FQGTGA. CDR3 protein: CASSLDRPSTDTQYF. The CDR3 DNA reads TGTGCCAGCAGCCTTGACAGGCCTAGCACAGATACGCAGTATTTT.